This T cell receptor beta chain was documented in a study of cytomegalovirus exposure and HLA in healthy donors. General observations from the study: 87-base-pair reads could not separate some V segments, including TRBV6-2 and TRBV6-3.

In its sample, this clone was seen once. Its antigen is not known. Germline trimming cut 6 bases from V and 2 bases from J; bases unmatched to any gene: 1. Germline V gene lookup returns CDR1 SQVTM and CDR2 ANQGSEA. CDR3 length equals 13 residues. Primers for the PCR totalled 60 Vbeta and 13 Jbeta. The assay was immunoSEQ multiplex PCR, and TCRdb's table has in-frame clones only and misses some. Of roughly 100,000 clones in the sample, more than 75% were seen once. This TCR derives from a woman aged 50 to 65 in good health and CMV-seropositive. The chain recombines TRBV29-1 with TRBJ1-3; 10 bases agree with TRBD1. Sequenced: PBMCs. This CDR3 reads CSVGQGAGNTIYF. CDR3 DNA: TGCAGCGTCGGACAGGGGGCTGGAAACACCATATATTTT. Drawing the rest from reference TRBV29-1 and TRBJ1-3, the complete variable domain is SAVISQKPSRDICQRGTSLTIQCQVDSQVTMMFWYRQQPGQSLTLIATANQGSEATYESGFVIDKFPISRPNLTFSTLTVSNMSPEDSSIYLCSVGQGAGNTIYFGEGSWLTVV.